Sequencing of this T cell receptor beta chain was carried out in a study of T-cell reconstitution after alpha-beta-depleted transplantation in children. General study findings and limits: Two months or so post-transplant, alpha-beta T cells reportedly derived from several hundred expanded graft clones. Surviving recipient T cells and thymic progenitors underlay high day-60 TCRbeta diversity in some patients. T-cell counts and diversity at one year following transplant were attributed mainly to newly produced T cells.

This CDR3 has 14 residues. V lost 6 bases to trimming and J lost 9 bases; unmatched junction nucleotides: 11. There are many counts of this clonotype. Antigen unknown. Library preparation (for TCRbeta) was performed with unique molecular identifiers. One entry per CDR3 protein results from TCRdb running MiXCR on the PCR reads. The sample records approximately 190,000 distinct CDR3 sequences, 5.5% to 7% being singletons. The sequence came from a girl less than two years old with combined immunodeficiency, due to receive a stem cell transplant. Sequencing used PBMCs, obtained before TCRalphabeta/CD19-depleted stem cell transplant. The rearrangement links TRBV12-3 or TRBV12-4 to TRBJ2-4, with 7 nucleotides matching TRBD1. CDR3 nucleotide sequence: TGTGCCAGCAGCCCAGGGGAACAGGGGACCATTCAGTACTTC. The encoded protein is CASSPGEQGTIQYF.